These T cell receptor beta chains were read from a single sample in a study of T cell responses to AZD1222 COVID-19 vaccine. Clones were sequenced by immunoSEQ multiplex PCR, and TCRdb holds only the in-frame ones, with some missing. The profile shows 75,000 or so clones, 91% of them singletons. Sequencing was performed on peripheral blood, taken 28 days after the second AZD1222 dose. Receptors were obtained from an adult who received the AZD1222 COVID-19 vaccine. Both conserved end residues are part of each CDR3. The D gene is left open where the match is weak. Size is omitted from some rows. Given values are once, few, many or a class for expanded clones.

d_gene,v_gene,j_gene,abundance,CDR3nt,CDR3aa
.,TRBV30,TRBJ1-5,few,TGTGCCTGGAACGGGGGCCAGTATCAGCCCCAGCATTTT,CAWNGGQYQPQHF
.,TRBV5-5,TRBJ2-7,.,TGTGCCAGCAGCTCTCAAAGGGCCTTCTACGAGCAGTACTTC,CASSSQRAFYEQYF
.,TRBV5-4,TRBJ2-7,.,TGTGCCAGCAGCGCCGGATCCTCCTACGAGCAGTACTTC,CASSAGSSYEQYF
TRBD2,TRBV9,TRBJ2-5,.,TGTGCCAGCAGCGTAGGGCCGGGAGGGCAAGAGACCCAGTACTTC,CASSVGPGGQETQYF
TRBD1,TRBV11-2,TRBJ2-7,.,TGTGCCAGCAGCTCTCCCTGGACAGGTCCCTACGAGCAGTACTTC,CASSSPWTGPYEQYF
.,TRBV2,TRBJ1-2,.,TGTGCCAGCAGTGACTGGGGGACCTATGGCTACACCTTC,CASSDWGTYGYTF
.,TRBV27,TRBJ2-2,.,TGTGCCAGCACGTTGTCGATCTCGAACACCGGGGAGCTGTTTTTT,CASTLSISNTGELFF
TRBD2,TRBV29-1,TRBJ2-1,.,TGCAGCACCCGGGGAGGGGGACTAGCGGACCTAAGCTCCTACAATGAGCAGTTCTTC,CSTRGGGLADLSSYNEQFF
.,TRBV28,TRBJ1-5,few,TGTGCCAGCAGTCTTGAGGCGAATCAGCCCCAGCATTTT,CASSLEANQPQHF
.,TRBV28,TRBJ2-3,once,TGTGCCAGCAGCCCGTTTGGGCAGTATTTT,CASSPFGQYF
.,TRBV10-3,TRBJ2-7,.,TGTGCCATCAGTGAGTCGACTACCGTCAGCTCCTACGAGCAGTACTTC,CAISESTTVSSYEQYF
.,TRBV6-4,TRBJ2-6,many,TGTGCCAGCAGTGACAACTCTGGGGCCAACGTCCTGACTTTC,CASSDNSGANVLTF
.,TRBV3-1/TRBV3-2,TRBJ1-3,.,TGTGCCAGCAGCCACGAGGGAGCTGGAAACACCATATATTTT,CASSHEGAGNTIYF
.,TRBV21-1,TRBJ2-3,.,TGTGCCAGCAGCTCGACGACTAGTATCGGCACAGATACGCAGTATTTT,CASSSTTSIGTDTQYF
TRBD2,TRBV3-1/TRBV3-2,TRBJ2-7,.,TGTGCCAGCAGCCAAAGGAGGGCCAGCGGGACGCCCTACGAGCAGTACTTC,CASSQRRASGTPYEQYF
TRBD2,TRBV10-2,TRBJ2-7,.,TGCGCCAGCACCCTTGTTTCTTGGCGACTAGCGGGAGGAAGAGGAACCTACGAGCAGTACTTC,CASTLVSWRLAGGRGTYEQYF
TRBD1,TRBV5-1,TRBJ2-7,.,TGCGCCAGCAGCTTGCTTCAGGGGGACGAGCAGTACTTC,CASSLLQGDEQYF
TRBD1,TRBV6-5,TRBJ1-2,.,TGTGCCAGCAGTCCCACAGGGGGCGGTTATGGCTACACCTTC,CASSPTGGGYGYTF
TRBD2,TRBV6-5,TRBJ2-7,once,TGTGCCAGCAGTTACTCTGGGACTAGGGGCGAGCAGTACTTC,CASSYSGTRGEQYF
TRBD1,TRBV28,TRBJ1-2,.,TGTGCCAGCAGCCGAGACAGGGCCCCAAACTATGGCTACACCTTC,CASSRDRAPNYGYTF
.,TRBV24-1,TRBJ2-2,.,TGTGCCACCAGTGAGGCGGGACACCACACCGGGGAGCTGTTTTTT,CATSEAGHHTGELFF
.,TRBV7-2,TRBJ1-6,.,TGTGCCAGCAGCCCACGGGGTGGGACTGGTTCACCCCTCCACTTT,CASSPRGGTGSPLHF
TRBD1,TRBV28,TRBJ2-5,.,TGTGCCAGCAGTTCCATCCGAGGCAGGGGGCGCGGTGAGACCCAGTACTTC,CASSSIRGRGRGETQYF
.,TRBV28,TRBJ2-2,.,TGTGCCACCTGGGGGCCGAACACCGGGGAGCTGTTTTTT,CATWGPNTGELFF
.,TRBV29-1,TRBJ1-1,.,TGCAGCGTTGTCAGGGCCGGGAACACTGAAGCTTTCTTT,CSVVRAGNTEAFF
.,TRBV5-6,TRBJ1-5,once,TGTGCCAGCAGCTCCAGTCGCCAGATTAGCAATCAGCCCCAGCATTTT,CASSSSRQISNQPQHF
.,TRBV19,TRBJ1-2,.,TGTGCCAGTAGGCAGACAGTTAACTATGGCTACACCTTC,CASRQTVNYGYTF
.,TRBV10-3,TRBJ1-2,.,TGTGCCATCAGTCCCCAGAGCGCTAACTATGGCTACACCTTC,CAISPQSANYGYTF
.,TRBV7-9,TRBJ2-2,.,TGTGCCAACGAAGCTGGGGCGAACACCGGGGAGCTGTTTTTT,CANEAGANTGELFF
TRBD2,TRBV3-1/TRBV3-2,TRBJ2-1,.,TGTGCCAGCAGCCAGGTAGCGGGAGGTCCGAATGAGCAGTTCTTC,CASSQVAGGPNEQFF
TRBD1,TRBV30,TRBJ2-5,.,TGTGCCTGGAGTGTACCGGGACAGTCTTGGTCCGGGACCCAGTACTTC,CAWSVPGQSWSGTQYF
.,TRBV28,TRBJ1-2,.,TGTGCCAGCAGTTTAGGAGAGGACTATGGCTACACCTTC,CASSLGEDYGYTF
.,TRBV28,TRBJ1-6,.,TGTGCCAGCAGCCCAGTAGGTTACCCAGGATCACCCCTCCACTTT,CASSPVGYPGSPLHF
TRBD1,TRBV28,TRBJ1-4,.,TGTGCCAGCAGTTTCTCCCCCGGACAGGGAGGAGCAACTAATGAAAAACTGTTTTTT,CASSFSPGQGGATNEKLFF
TRBD1,TRBV5-1,TRBJ1-5,.,TGCGCCAGCAGCTTAGGACAGGGGGCGAGTCAGCCCCAGCATTTT,CASSLGQGASQPQHF
.,TRBV5-1,TRBJ1-4,.,TGCGCCAGCAGCGCACAGGCAACTAATGAAAAACTGTTTTTT,CASSAQATNEKLFF
.,TRBV20-1,TRBJ1-6,.,TGCAGTGCTAGTCCAGGGACCTATAATTCACCCCTCCACTTT,CSASPGTYNSPLHF
.,TRBV24-1,TRBJ2-3,.,TGTGCCACCAGTACCACGGATACGCAGTATTTT,CATSTTDTQYF
.,TRBV4-1,TRBJ1-3,.,TGCGCCAGCAGCCAAGTACGGCGGTTCAACTCTGGAAACACCATATATTTT,CASSQVRRFNSGNTIYF
.,TRBV9,TRBJ2-5,.,TGTGCCAGCAGCGTTCAAAGCGTACAAGAGACCCAGTACTTC,CASSVQSVQETQYF
.,TRBV2,TRBJ1-4,.,TGTGCCAGCAGCCTCATCGGAGGGATGACTAATGAAAAACTGTTTTTT,CASSLIGGMTNEKLFF
TRBD1,TRBV29-1,TRBJ1-2,.,TGCAGCGTTGAGGGACAGGGGCATCTCTATGGCTACACCTTC,CSVEGQGHLYGYTF
.,TRBV28,TRBJ1-1,.,TGTGCCAGCAGTTTATTGGCAGTTGAAGCTTTCTTT,CASSLLAVEAFF
.,TRBV7-9,TRBJ1-2,.,TGTGCCAGCAGCCCAAGAAGGGAGTATGGCTACACCTTC,CASSPRREYGYTF
.,TRBV5-1,TRBJ2-3,.,TGCGCCAGCAAGGGCTACGGCACAGATACGCAGTATTTT,CASKGYGTDTQYF
TRBD1,TRBV2,TRBJ2-5,.,TGTGCCAGCAGTAAGGGACAGGGGAGCGAGACCCAGTACTTC,CASSKGQGSETQYF
.,TRBV4-2,TRBJ1-1,.,TGTGCCAGCAGCCAAGAGTCCAGGCACACTGAAGCTTTCTTT,CASSQESRHTEAFF
.,TRBV7-3,TRBJ2-7,.,TGTGCCAGCACCCCAGAGGCGGGCGGCCGGGACTCCTACGAGCAGTACTTC,CASTPEAGGRDSYEQYF
.,TRBV10-3,TRBJ2-3,.,TGTGCCATCAGGCCCTGGTTGGTAGCGGAACCTCCCCGGGGAGATACGCAGTATTTT,CAIRPWLVAEPPRGDTQYF